This TCR beta chain is drawn from a study of blood T cell repertoires in COVID-19. Study summary: The United States, Italy and Spain provided the acute and convalescent COVID-19 samples.

The CDR3 covers 14 residues. V was clipped by 6 bases and J by 4 bases, with 15 bases between them. Germline CDR1 is MNHEY and CDR2 is SVGAGI. In the original workflow: Using reference gene primer amplification, nucleated cell counts were estimated. Sequenced by immunoSEQ multiplex PCR; TCRdb stores in-frame clones only, minus some. From that table come the V and J calls and clone size; the DNA was used to work out D and trimming. The sample has 140,000 to 150,000 clones, approximately 81% seen once. The J gene is TRBJ1-1, the V gene TRBV6-5; D not certain. Sample: peripheral blood. The sequence came from a human donor in a cohort sampled during active COVID-19. This CDR3 is CASRLTATRTEAFF. The CDR3 region has the DNA TGTGCCAGCAGGCTTACAGCTACCCGCACTGAAGCTTTCTTT.